Listed below are T cell receptor beta chains from one sample, sequenced in a study of cytomegalovirus exposure and HLA in healthy donors. Libraries were prepared by immunoSEQ multiplex PCR; TCRdb keeps only in-frame clonotypes and omits some of them. The sample contains roughly 130,000 clones, roughly four fifths of which appear only once. The specimen sequenced was PBMCs. These receptors all stem from a male donor in good health and CMV-seropositive. Both conserved end residues are part of each CDR3.

length: 17
J: TRBJ2-3
V: TRBV14
CDR3: CASSQDFGLASPDTQYF

length: 15
J: TRBJ2-1
V: TRBV15
CDR3: CATSRGWGQSVEQFF

length: 14
J: TRBJ2-2
V: TRBV6-5
CDR3: CASVLSANTGELFF

length: 16
J: TRBJ2-7
V: TRBV30
CDR3: CAWSSLAGGRPYEQYF

length: 15
J: TRBJ1-2
V: TRBV5-1
CDR3: CASSDPDRVADGYTF

length: 14
J: TRBJ2-5
V: TRBV28
CDR3: CASSTPLDQETQYF

length: 16
J: TRBJ1-2
V: TRBV7-2
CDR3: CASSSNDRGYNYGYTF

length: 14
J: TRBJ1-1
V: TRBV2
CDR3: CASRKHRGLDEAFF

length: 16
J: TRBJ2-5
V: TRBV6-1
CDR3: CASSDLGDLAGETQYF

length: 14
J: TRBJ2-5
V: TRBV21-1
CDR3: CASRSGTGCCGQYF

length: 15
J: TRBJ2-7
V: TRBV5-1
CDR3: CASSPLAGHSYEQYF

length: 13
J: TRBJ2-1
V: TRBV11-2
CDR3: CASSGSGYNEQFF

length: 16
J: TRBJ1-1
V: TRBV5-5
CDR3: CASSLEGTPMNTEAFF

length: 14
J: TRBJ2-1
V: TRBV6-6
CDR3: CASSLAGGPDEQFF

length: 15
J: TRBJ2-3
V: TRBV19
CDR3: CASRGQGRLADTQYF

length: 16
J: TRBJ2-7
V: TRBV5-1
CDR3: CASSLAGGGGTHEQYF

length: 13
J: TRBJ1-2
V: TRBV28
CDR3: CASSSWGGDGYTF

length: 16
J: TRBJ2-1
V: TRBV28
CDR3: CASISRGAGGFNEQFF

length: 13
J: TRBJ2-7
V: TRBV2
CDR3: CASRPGGLNEQYF

length: 13
J: TRBJ2-3
V: TRBV29-1
CDR3: CSVEGQGTDTQYF

length: 16
J: TRBJ2-2
V: TRBV7-2
CDR3: CASSLATSGSTGELFF

length: 15
J: TRBJ2-7
V: TRBV6-6
CDR3: CASSYSTSPPLEQYF

length: 16
J: TRBJ2-1
V: TRBV18
CDR3: CASSPQSGRSYNEQFF

length: 14
J: TRBJ1-5
V: TRBV11-1
CDR3: CASSPGRGNQPQHF

length: 15
J: TRBJ1-1
V: TRBV6-5
CDR3: CASSYSTRGLTEAFF

length: 16
J: TRBJ2-7
V: TRBV4-3
CDR3: CASSQDPRGSSYEQYF

length: 14
J: TRBJ2-1
V: TRBV7-2
CDR3: CASSYGGSYNEQFF

length: 14
J: TRBJ2-1
V: TRBV5-1
CDR3: CASSAGTAYNEQFF

length: 14
J: TRBJ1-4
V: TRBV5-4
CDR3: CASSHQGAWEKLFF

length: 14
J: TRBJ2-7
V: TRBV19
CDR3: CASSIGRASYEQYF

length: 14
J: TRBJ2-7
V: TRBV4-2
CDR3: CASSQDGLAGSQYF

length: 13
J: TRBJ2-5
V: TRBV5-1
CDR3: CASSLRQRETQYF

length: 15
J: TRBJ1-3
V: TRBV7-9
CDR3: CSSSLSGEGGNTIYF

length: 13
J: TRBJ2-7
V: TRBV6-6
CDR3: CASSYGTKGEQYF

length: 11
J: TRBJ2-7
V: TRBV30
CDR3: CAWSRTYEQYF

length: 15
J: TRBJ2-3
V: TRBV7-2
CDR3: CASSLVAAGEDTQYF

length: 11
J: TRBJ1-2
V: TRBV2
CDR3: CASIEGGGYTF

length: 14
J: TRBJ2-1
V: TRBV6-6
CDR3: CASSYLDSSRIQFF

length: 15
J: .
V: TRBV6-5
CDR3: CASSYVAGPGHEQYF

length: 12
J: TRBJ2-5
V: TRBV19
CDR3: CATRQGDETQYF

length: 15
J: TRBJ2-7
V: TRBV19
CDR3: CASRRKGGQPYEQYF

length: 15
J: TRBJ2-5
V: TRBV19
CDR3: CASSIVAGDGETQYF

length: 13
J: TRBJ2-7
V: TRBV5-4
CDR3: CALGRGEDNEQYF

length: 15
J: TRBJ1-3
V: TRBV12-2
CDR3: CASRPGQSSGNTIYF

length: 15
J: TRBJ1-5
V: TRBV19
CDR3: CASSMRVQGTQPQHF

length: 14
J: TRBJ2-5
V: TRBV6-5
CDR3: CASSYARAGEAQYF

length: 14
J: TRBJ2-5
V: TRBV5-8
CDR3: CASSSLASEETQYF

length: 15
J: TRBJ2-1
V: TRBV12-5
CDR3: CASGSPGQTGNEQFF

length: 16
J: TRBJ2-7
V: TRBV21-1
CDR3: CASSKGPSGSSYEQYF

length: 14
J: TRBJ2-7
V: TRBV5-5
CDR3: CASSWETGAYEQYF

length: 14
J: TRBJ1-6
V: TRBV10-1
CDR3: CASSDRDRDSPLHF

length: 17
J: TRBJ1-1
V: TRBV4-2
CDR3: CASSQDLRQGVYTEAFF

length: 15
J: TRBJ2-7
V: TRBV10-3
CDR3: CAISEYVTGTYEQYF

length: 12
J: TRBJ2-3
V: TRBV29-1
CDR3: CSVAQGQAHYLF

length: 17
J: TRBJ2-5
V: TRBV7-3
CDR3: CASSSETGGAIGETQYF

length: 15
J: TRBJ1-2
V: TRBV6-5
CDR3: CASSYSGSPVMGYTF

length: 12
J: TRBJ1-1
V: TRBV19
CDR3: CASSTGNTEAFF

length: 15
J: TRBJ2-3
V: TRBV28
CDR3: CASSFPGISTDTQYF

length: 13
J: TRBJ1-2
V: TRBV28
CDR3: CATKDRANYGYTF

length: 14
J: TRBJ2-1
V: TRBV7-9
CDR3: CATSGTGPYNEQFF